This T cell receptor (beta chain) was sequenced for a study of shared clonotypes between healthy human individuals. To note about this clone: The target antigen is unknown.

Trimming stripped 0 bases from V and 2 bases from J, with 16 bases between. The CDR3 covers 17 residues. Germline values: CDR1 SGHDT, CDR2 YYEEEE. Regarding the study as a whole: Sorted-subset sequencing was shown by rarefaction to be incomplete despite large depth.

Produced via immunoSEQ multiplex PCR; TCRdb's table is partial and in-frame only. The table has 2 million to 3 million clones, over 85% seen once; the top ten hold around 0.4%. The chain recombines TRBV5-6 with TRBJ2-3; D could derive from TRBD1 or TRBD2 (6 bases each). The sample was naive CD4+ T cells from PBMCs. As to subset: CD45RA+ positively selected. The receptor comes from a man aged 18 to 30 in good health. Some clones in this sample may be carry-over from other donors' samples. The CDR3 sequence: CASSLVGGGRVTDTQYF. Written as DNA, the CDR3 is TGTGCCAGCAGCTTGGTGGGGGGCGGGCGTGTCACAGATACGCAGTATTTT.